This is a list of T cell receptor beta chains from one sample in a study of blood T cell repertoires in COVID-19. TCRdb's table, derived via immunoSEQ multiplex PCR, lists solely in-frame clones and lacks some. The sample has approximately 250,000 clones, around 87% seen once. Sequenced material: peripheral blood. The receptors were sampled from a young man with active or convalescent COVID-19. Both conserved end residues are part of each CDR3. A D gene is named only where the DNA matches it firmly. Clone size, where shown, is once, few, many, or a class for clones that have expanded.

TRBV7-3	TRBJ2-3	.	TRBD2	CASSETSGSDTDTQYF	TGTGCCAGCAGCGAGACTAGCGGGAGCGACACAGATACGCAGTATTTT
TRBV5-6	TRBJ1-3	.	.	CASEGDRSPGNTIYF	TGTGCCAGCGAGGGAGACAGGAGTCCTGGAAACACCATATATTTT
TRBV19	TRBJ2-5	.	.	CASSTTFGREETQYF	TGTGCCAGTAGTACCACCTTTGGCAGGGAAGAGACCCAGTACTTC
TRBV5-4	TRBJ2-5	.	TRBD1	CASSPQGQGKRETQYF	TGTGCCAGCAGCCCGCAGGGACAGGGGAAGAGGGAGACCCAGTACTTC
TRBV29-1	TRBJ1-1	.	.	CSVSTSGTEAFF	TGCAGCGTGTCGACTTCCGGGACAGAAGCTTTCTTT
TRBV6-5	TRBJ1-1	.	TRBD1	CASSLTSGTGFEAFF	TGTGCCAGCAGTTTGACTTCCGGGACAGGGTTTGAAGCTTTCTTT
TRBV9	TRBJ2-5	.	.	CASSVAEYETQYF	TGTGCCAGCAGCGTAGCTGAGTACGAGACCCAGTACTTC
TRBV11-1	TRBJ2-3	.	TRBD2	CASSPGLAGSTDTQYF	TGTGCCAGCAGCCCCGGACTAGCGGGCTCCACAGATACGCAGTATTTT
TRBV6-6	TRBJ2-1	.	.	CASSYTLQGYEQFF	TGTGCCAGCAGTTACACCCTACAGGGCTATGAGCAGTTCTTC
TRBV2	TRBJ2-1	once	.	CASTGGTPGNEQFF	TGTGCCAGCACGGGGGGCACTCCGGGGAATGAGCAGTTCTTC
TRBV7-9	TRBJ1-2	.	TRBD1	CASSSGGFYGYTF	TGTGCCAGCAGCTCAGGGGGCTTCTATGGCTACACCTTC
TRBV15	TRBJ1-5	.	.	CATSRDQGKGQPQHF	TGTGCCACCAGCAGAGATCAGGGGAAAGGCCAGCCCCAGCATTTT
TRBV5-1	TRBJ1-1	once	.	CASSFSGNTEAFF	TGCGCCAGCAGCTTCAGCGGGAACACTGAAGCTTTCTTT
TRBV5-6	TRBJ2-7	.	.	CASSLAGGLSYEQYF	TGTGCCAGCAGCTTGGCCGGGGGACTGTCCTACGAGCAGTACTTC
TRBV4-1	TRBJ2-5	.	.	CASSPHDGGTQYF	TGCGCCAGCAGCCCCCATGACGGGGGGACCCAGTACTTC
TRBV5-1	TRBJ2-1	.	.	CASSIGPQVGEQFF	TGCGCCAGCAGCATAGGCCCCCAGGTTGGGGAGCAGTTCTTC
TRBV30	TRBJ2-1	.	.	CAWIPRGGEQFF	TGTGCCTGGATTCCCCGTGGCGGCGAGCAGTTCTTC
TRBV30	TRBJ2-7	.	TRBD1	CAWNHGDRVSYEQYF	TGTGCCTGGAACCACGGGGACAGGGTCTCCTACGAGCAGTACTTC
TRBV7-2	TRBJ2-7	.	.	CASSLAAGRTYEQYF	TGTGCCAGCAGCTTAGCGGCGGGCAGGACCTACGAGCAGTACTTC
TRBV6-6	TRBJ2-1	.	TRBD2	CASRRTSGSNEQFF	TGTGCCAGCAGGCGGACTAGCGGGAGTAATGAGCAGTTCTTC
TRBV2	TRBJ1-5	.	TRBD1	CARGRGNQPQHF	TGTGCCAGGGGCAGGGGGAATCAGCCCCAGCATTTT
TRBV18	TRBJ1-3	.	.	CASSPMADSGNTIYF	TGTGCCAGCTCACCAATGGCTGACTCTGGAAACACCATATATTTT
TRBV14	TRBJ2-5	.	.	CASSQFPIPTGQMGETQYF	TGTGCCAGCAGCCAATTCCCAATCCCCACCGGACAGATGGGAGAGACCCAGTACTTC
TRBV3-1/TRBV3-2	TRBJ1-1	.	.	CASSQEGGGSNTEAFF	TGTGCCAGCAGCCAAGAAGGAGGTGGCTCGAACACTGAAGCTTTCTTT
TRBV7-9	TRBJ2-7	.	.	CASSFSNGQSYEQYF	TGTGCCAGCAGCTTTAGTAACGGACAGTCCTACGAGCAGTACTTC
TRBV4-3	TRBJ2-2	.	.	CASSQDAGATGELFF	TGCGCCAGCAGCCAAGACGCTGGGGCCACCGGGGAGCTGTTTTTT
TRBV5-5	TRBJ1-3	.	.	CASSLGGAGAIYF	TGTGCCAGCAGCTTGGGTGGGGCAGGTGCCATATATTTT
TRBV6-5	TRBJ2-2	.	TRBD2	CASTWTSGRGGELFF	TGTGCCAGCACTTGGACTAGCGGGAGGGGCGGGGAGCTGTTTTTT
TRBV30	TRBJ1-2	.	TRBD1	CAWSVEGWDRGGYTF	TGTGCCTGGAGCGTTGAAGGTTGGGACAGGGGTGGCTACACCTTC
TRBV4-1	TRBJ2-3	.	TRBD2	CASSQDLLAGSTDTQYF	TGCGCCAGCAGCCAAGACCTACTAGCGGGTAGCACAGATACGCAGTATTTT
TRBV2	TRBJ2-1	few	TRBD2	CASSEWTSGLYNEQFF	TGTGCCAGCAGTGAATGGACTAGCGGGCTCTACAATGAGCAGTTCTTC
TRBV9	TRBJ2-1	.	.	CASSGRGPRNNEQFF	TGTGCCAGCAGCGGACGGGGTCCGAGGAACAATGAGCAGTTCTTC
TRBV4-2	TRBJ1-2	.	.	CASSQEGGANYGYTF	TGTGCCAGCAGCCAAGAAGGGGGGGCTAACTATGGCTACACCTTC
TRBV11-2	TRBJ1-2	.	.	CASSLEGRRNGGYTF	TGTGCCAGCAGCTTAGAGGGCAGGAGGAACGGTGGCTACACCTTC
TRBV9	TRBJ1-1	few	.	CASSQGGLGNTEAFF	TGTGCCAGCAGCCAGGGAGGGTTGGGGAACACTGAAGCTTTCTTT
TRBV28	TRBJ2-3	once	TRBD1	CASSLKQGAKDTQYF	TGTGCCAGCAGTTTAAAGCAGGGGGCGAAAGATACGCAGTATTTT
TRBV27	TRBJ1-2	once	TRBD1	CASRERTGGDYGYTF	TGTGCCAGCAGAGAGAGAACAGGGGGAGACTATGGCTACACCTTC
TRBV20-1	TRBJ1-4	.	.	CSASGQINEKLFF	TGCAGTGCTAGTGGGCAGATTAATGAAAAACTGTTTTTT
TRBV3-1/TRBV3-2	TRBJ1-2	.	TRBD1	CASSRDRGYGYTF	TGTGCCAGCAGTCGGGACAGGGGCTATGGCTACACCTTC
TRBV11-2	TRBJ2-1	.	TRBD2	CASSLDPSGAYNEQFF	TGTGCCAGCAGCTTAGATCCAAGCGGGGCTTACAATGAGCAGTTCTTC
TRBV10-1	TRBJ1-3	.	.	CASSEPTGSSGNTIYF	TGCGCCAGCAGTGAACCAACAGGGTCCTCTGGAAACACCATATATTTT
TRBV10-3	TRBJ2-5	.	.	CASGGSGGGETQYF	TGTGCCAGCGGGGGCTCCGGAGGGGGAGAGACCCAGTACTTC
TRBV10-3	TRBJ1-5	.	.	CAISERGSHNQPQHF	TGTGCCATCAGTGAAAGGGGATCTCACAATCAGCCCCAGCATTTT
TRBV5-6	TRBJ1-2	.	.	CASSLKPRGGYTF	TGTGCCAGCAGCCTGAAACCCAGGGGAGGCTACACCTTC
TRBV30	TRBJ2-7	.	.	CAWGLQGWEQYF	TGTGCCTGGGGGCTCCAGGGCTGGGAGCAGTACTTC
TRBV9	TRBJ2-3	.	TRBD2	CASSLEGGGATDTQYF	TGTGCCAGCAGCCTTGAGGGCGGGGGGGCCACAGATACGCAGTATTTT
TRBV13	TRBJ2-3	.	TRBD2	CASSNRLAGFTDTQYF	TGTGCCAGCAGCAACCGACTAGCGGGCTTCACAGATACGCAGTATTTT
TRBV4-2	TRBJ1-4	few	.	CASSQDRGGGNEKLFF	TGTGCCAGCAGCCAAGATAGAGGGGGGGGTAATGAAAAACTGTTTTTT